The 18 T cell receptor beta chains reported below all come from one sample, sequenced in a study of shared clonotypes between healthy human individuals. The data were produced by immunoSEQ multiplex PCR, yet TCRdb's version contains in-frame clones alone and is incomplete. The data hold 2 million or so clones, with around 95% observed a single time. Sequencing was performed on naive CD4+ T cells sorted from blood. Sample subset: CD45RA+ positively selected. The receptor set was obtained from a man aged 18 to 35 in good health.

This chain joins TRBV6-6 and TRBJ1-2; a weak D match, TRBD1 (6 bases). The germline gives CDR1 MNHNY, CDR2 SVGAGI (reference sequence). The CDR3 extends over 16 amino acids. The V and J ends lost 5 bases and 0 bases respectively, with 16 bases between them. Written as DNA, the CDR3 is TGTGCCAGCAGTCCGGATGGACAGCTGTCTAACTATGGCTACACCTTC. This gives the protein CASSPDGQLSNYGYTF.

V is TRBV4-1 and J is TRBJ1-1, with a possible D match to TRBD1 (5 bases). The ends were cut back, 4 bases at V and 0 bases at J, with 9 bases in the middle. CDR1 is MGHRA, CDR2 YSYEKL, per germline. The CDR3 extends over 14 amino acids. CDR3 coding DNA: TGCGCCAGCAGCCCAGGGACGGTGAACACTGAAGCTTTCTTT. Amino acids: CASSPGTVNTEAFF.

The chain combines TRBV7-2 with TRBJ1-1, with unresolved D. The CDR3 loop spans 14 amino acids. V lost 6 bases to trimming and J lost 0 bases, with 11 bases between them. From germline, CDR1 is SGHTA and CDR2 FQGNSA. The CDR3 protein is CASSSSTLNTEAFF. In DNA, the CDR3 is TGTGCCAGCAGTTCAAGTACATTGAACACTGAAGCTTTCTTT.

CDR3 nucleotides: TGTGCCAGCAGCTTTCCAGGACCTTCTAGCACAGATACGCAGTATTTT. Protein product: CASSFPGPSSTDTQYF. The chain has TRBV5-4 and TRBJ2-3; no definite D call. The CDR3 is 16 amino acids. The germline V gene encodes CDR1 SGHNT and CDR2 YYREEE (reference sequence). V was shortened by 2 bases and J by 0 bases, with 13 bases between the two germline ends.

The J gene is TRBJ1-6, the V gene TRBV29-1, with 9 positions matching TRBD1. The CDR3 is 13 amino acids. Germline CDR1 SQVTM, CDR2 ANQGSEA. V gave up 6 bases and J gave up 9 bases; unmatched junction bases: 6. The CDR3 sequence: CSVGTGSGSPLHF. The CDR3 DNA is TGCAGCGTGGGGACAGGGTCGGGTTCACCCCTCCACTTT.

V is TRBV28 and J is TRBJ1-5; possibly TRBD1 for D (6 bases). The CDR3 runs 15 residues. The ends were cut back, 2 bases at V and 0 bases at J, with 8 bases in the middle. Germline values: CDR1 MDHEN, CDR2 SYDVKM. The CDR3 loop is CASSLGTLSNQPQHF. The CDR3 nucleotides are TGTGCCAGCAGTTTAGGGACACTTAGCAATCAGCCCCAGCATTTT.

This clone was counted only a few times. This same CDR3 is encoded by further DNA sequences in the sample. V gene TRBV29-1 combines with J gene TRBJ2-1, with a tentative D call TRBD1 (6 bases). V lost 0 bases and J 0 bases, leaving 9 bases between the germline ends. The CDR3 has 15 residues. CDR1 is SQVTM and CDR2 is ANQGSEA in the germline V gene. The chain's CDR3 is CSVEDPRGSYNEQFF. CDR3 DNA sequence: TGCAGCGTTGAAGACCCCAGGGGCTCCTACAATGAGCAGTTCTTC.

V is TRBV30 and J is TRBJ1-6; unclear D gene. Looked up from germline, CDR1 is GTSNPN and CDR2 is SVGIG (reference sequence). The CDR3 has 12 amino acids. Trimming removed 1 base at V and 10 bases at J, with 8 bases between. CDR3: CAWSATNSPLHF. The CDR3, as DNA: TGTGCCTGGAGTGCCACCAACTCACCCCTCCACTTT.

CDR3 amino acids: CASSLETLNGYTF. The CDR3 DNA reads as TGTGCCAGCAGCTTAGAGACACTTAATGGCTACACCTTC. The chain employs TRBV7-6 and TRBJ1-2; D gene unclear. Germline CDR1 SGHVS, CDR2 FNYEAQ. The CDR3 consists of 13 residues. Between the trimmed V and J ends, which lost 1 base and 6 bases, there was a span of 9 bases.

The chain couples TRBV7-9 to TRBJ2-5; 9 bases map to TRBD2. The CDR3 has 15 residues. Germline V gene data show CDR1 as SEHNR and CDR2 as FQNEAQ (reference sequence). J was trimmed by 1 base and V by 4 bases; bases with no gene match: 4. As DNA, the CDR3 is TGTGCCAGCAGCTCATCACTAGCGGGCCAAGAGACCCAGTACTTC. This gives the protein CASSSSLAGQETQYF.

This clone occurred once. The chain joins TRBV27 to TRBJ2-3; D is unclear. There are 14 residues in the CDR3. Germline V lookup: CDR1 MNHEY, CDR2 SMNVEV (reference sequence). The V gene lost 5 bases and the J gene lost 0 bases, with 9 bases spanning the gap. The CDR3 protein is CASSTFYSTDTQYF. CDR3 sequence (DNA): TGTGCCAGCAGTACATTCTATAGCACAGATACGCAGTATTTT.

The rearrangement joins TRBV4-3 to TRBJ2-2, with D tentatively TRBD1 (5 bases). Germline CDR1 is LGHNA and CDR2 is YSLEER. There are 17 residues in the CDR3. The V end lost 1 base, the J end lost 0 bases, and 12 bases lay between the germline ends. CDR3: CASSQAGPASNTGELFF. CDR3 coding DNA: TGCGCCAGCAGCCAAGCAGGGCCCGCTTCGAACACCGGGGAGCTGTTTTTT.

J is TRBJ2-7 and V is TRBV9; TRBD2 is a possible D gene (6 bases). The CDR3 totals 13 residues. Trimming cost V 4 bases and J 6 bases, with 14 bases left between them. Germline CDR1 reads SGDLS; CDR2 reads YYNGEE. The CDR3 DNA follows: TGTGCCAGCAGCATGACTAGTCGGGGCGAGCAGTACTTC. Protein sequence: CASSMTSRGEQYF.

The chain joins TRBV5-1 to TRBJ1-1; unclear D gene. The CDR3 covers 14 residues. Germline values: CDR1 SGHRS, CDR2 YFSETQ. V shed 0 bases and J shed 0 bases, with 6 bases lying between them. The CDR3 DNA is TGCGCCAGCAGCTTGGAATTAATGAACACTGAAGCTTTCTTT. Encoded protein: CASSLELMNTEAFF.

Worth noting for this clone: A clone one base away is much larger, so this may be a read error. Other DNA sequences in the same sample also yield this CDR3. The chain uses TRBV27 and TRBJ2-7, with D perhaps TRBD1 (7 bases). The CDR3 loop spans 16 amino acids. Germline V lookup: CDR1 MNHEY, CDR2 SMNVEV (reference sequence). Here the CDR3 reads CASSLSPQGGPYEQYF. The CDR3 DNA reads TGTGCCAGCAGCTTATCCCCTCAGGGGGGCCCCTACGAGCAGTACTTC.

This chain uses TRBV18 with TRBJ1-4; TRBD1 aligns across 8 bases. The V segment lost 2 bases and the J segment 14 bases; nucleotides outside the gene matches: 7. Germline lookup yields CDR1 KGHSH and CDR2 LQKENI. This CDR3 region has 13 residues. The CDR3 DNA is TGTGCCAGCTCACCAGGACAGGGAAATTGGCTGTTTTTT. Translated, it gives CASSPGQGNWLFF.

With respect to this clone: The same CDR3 arises from other DNA sequences in this sample as well. The gene calls are TRBV28 and TRBJ1-1; D call uncertain. Germline-derived CDR1 and CDR2 are MDHEN and SYDVKM. The CDR3 has 13 residues. V gave up 5 bases and J gave up 2 bases, with 9 bases separating them. This CDR3 reads CASSLRRNTEAFF. The CDR3 coding sequence is TGTGCCAGCAGTCTCCGGCGTAACACTGAAGCTTTCTTT.

With respect to this clone: At the DNA level, this CDR3 is encoded by other sequences in the same sample as well. The chain joins TRBV11-3 to TRBJ2-7, with D maybe TRBD2 (6 bases). V was trimmed by 1 base and J by 0 bases, leaving 7 bases between them. Looked up from germline, CDR1 is SGHNT and CDR2 is YENEEA. The CDR3 totals 14 residues. CDR3 loop: CASSLGGASYEQYF. CDR3 in DNA: TGTGCCAGCAGCTTAGGCGGGGCCTCCTACGAGCAGTACTTC.